The rows below give T cell receptor beta chains drawn from one sample of a study of blood T cells in healthy people across ages. From the 5' RACE reads, TCRdb called clonotypes with MiXCR, one entry per CDR3 protein. The repertoire holds over 750,000 distinct CDR3 sequences, with around a quarter as singletons. These data were also filed under a second study, of T cells of mothers and their children.

The sequencing input was blood. These TCRs come from a boy younger than 18 in good health. Both conserved end residues are part of each CDR3. The order of the fields is D gene, J gene, clone size, V gene, CDR3 DNA, CDR3 protein. A D gene is named only where the DNA matches it firmly. Some rows mark clone size as missing; the rest say once, few, many or name a class of expanded clone.

-	TRBJ2-2	-	TRBV14	TGTGCCAGCAGCCGCCGGGACCCCCGCAGCGGGGAGCTGTTTTTT	CASSRRDPRSGELFF
TRBD1	TRBJ2-7	-	TRBV20-1	TGCAGTGCTAGAAGGGGACAGGGAGCGTACGAGCAGTACTTC	CSARRGQGAYEQYF
TRBD2	TRBJ2-5	-	TRBV7-9	TGTGCCAGCAGCTCGACTAGCGGGAGGGCCAGAATGAGGGAGCAGTACTTC	CASSSTSGRARMREQYF
-	TRBJ2-1	-	TRBV6-5	TGTGCCAGCGGGCTAAAGCTCTACAATGAGCAGTTCTTC	CASGLKLYNEQFF
TRBD2	TRBJ2-1	-	TRBV4-2	TGTGCCAGCAGCCGGCCCTCTGATAGCGGGAGTCATGAGCAGTTCTTC	CASSRPSDSGSHEQFF
TRBD2	TRBJ2-1	-	TRBV29-1	TGCAGCGTTGTCGGGCTACTAGCGGATCCTTACAATGAGCAGTTCTTC	CSVVGLLADPYNEQFF
-	TRBJ2-7	-	TRBV5-1	TGCGCCAGCAGCTTGGAGCAGTCAGGCGTTTACGAGCAGTACTTC	CASSLEQSGVYEQYF
-	TRBJ2-5	-	TRBV13	TGTGCCAGCAGCGCGGAGCCAGTCAGGTCGACCCAGTACTTC	CASSAEPVRSTQYF
-	TRBJ2-1	-	TRBV7-6	TGTGCCAGCAGCGCATGGGACCGGGACAACTCCTACAATGAGCAGTTCTTC	CASSAWDRDNSYNEQFF
-	TRBJ1-4	few	TRBV28	TGTGCCAGTAAGGGAGTGAATGAAAAACTGTTTTTT	CASKGVNEKLFF
-	TRBJ2-1	-	TRBV29-1	TGCAGCGTTGAAGAGGGGTACAATGAGCAGTTCTTC	CSVEEGYNEQFF
TRBD1	TRBJ2-1	-	TRBV6-1	TGTGCCAGCACCCAACAGGGGACCAATGAGCAGTTCTTC	CASTQQGTNEQFF
-	TRBJ2-2	-	TRBV13	TGTGCCAGCAGCTTAGGGGGACTCAGTTCAGACACCGGGGAGCTGTTTTTT	CASSLGGLSSDTGELFF
-	TRBJ2-3	-	TRBV7-2	TGTGCCAGCAGCTTAGCGCTGCGGGATACGCAGTATTTT	CASSLALRDTQYF
TRBD1	TRBJ2-7	-	TRBV10-3	TGTGCCATCTCTAATGGGGGACAGGTCCCCTACGAGCAGTACTTC	CAISNGGQVPYEQYF
-	TRBJ2-4	-	TRBV20-1	TGCAGTGCTAGAGATGTGACGGATATTAGAAACATTCAGTACTTC	CSARDVTDIRNIQYF
-	TRBJ2-7	few	TRBV7-9	TGTGCCAGCAGTTATGGGACAAACTCCTACGAGCAGTACTTC	CASSYGTNSYEQYF
TRBD1	TRBJ2-4	-	TRBV7-9	TGTGCCAGCAGCTTAGGGACAGGGGGAGTTCAGTACTTC	CASSLGTGGVQYF
-	TRBJ1-6	few	TRBV12-3/TRBV12-4	TGTGCCAGCAGTTTCACTTCAGGACCCAATTCACCCCTCCACTTT	CASSFTSGPNSPLHF
-	TRBJ2-3	few	TRBV28	TGTGCCAGCAGTTCCTCTCGGGATACGCAGTATTTT	CASSSSRDTQYF
-	TRBJ1-2	-	TRBV4-1	TGCGCCAGCAGCCAAGAAGGGACCGGTTACACCTTC	CASSQEGTGYTF
TRBD2	TRBJ2-7	-	TRBV20-1	TGCAGTGCCTGGTCAGCGGGAGGCCTCTACGAGCAGTACTTC	CSAWSAGGLYEQYF
-	TRBJ2-1	-	TRBV10-3	TGTGCCATCAGTGAGGGAGTGGACAATGAGCAGTTCTTC	CAISEGVDNEQFF
-	TRBJ2-5	few	TRBV2	TGTGCCAGCAGTGAAGAGGGGCGAGGGAGCCAAGAGACCCAGTACTTC	CASSEEGRGSQETQYF
TRBD1	TRBJ2-7	many	TRBV7-9	TGTGCCAGCAGCACCCGGGACAGACCCTACGAGCAGTACTTC	CASSTRDRPYEQYF
-	TRBJ1-1	few	TRBV7-8	TGTGCCAGCAGCAGATGGCCCGGGTGGGACACTGAAGCTTTCTTT	CASSRWPGWDTEAFF
TRBD1	TRBJ2-6	-	TRBV9	TGTGCCAGCAGCGCCACAGGGGCTGGGGCCAACGTCCTGACTTTC	CASSATGAGANVLTF